This TCR beta chain was profiled in a study of T cells in Graves' hyperthyroidism and ophthalmopathy. General study points: Ophthalmopathy stood apart from stable hyperthyroidism in a 13 V-J model. Expanded thyroid clonotypes (above 0.001) were mostly also found in blood.

This CDR3 spans 16 amino acids. TCR beta CDR3 regions were amplified from RNA. HTBI primers were the set used in a first-round RT-PCR of the TCR CDR3. One entry per CDR3 protein, called by TCRdb with MiXCR from the multiplex PCR reads. The sample has roughly 580,000 distinct CDR3 sequences, 35% to 55% seen once. In this sample, this clonotype turned up once. The target antigen is unknown. Across 18 months, stable Graves' hyperthyroidism was marked by no progression to ophthalmopathy. The chain links TRBV21-1 to TRBJ1-2. TRBV21-1 is termed a pseudogene. This clonotype originated in a woman aged 18-29 years with Graves' hyperthyroidism. The sample consisted of peripheral blood or thyroid tissue (not recorded which). CDR3 nucleotide sequence: TGTGCCAGCAGCATATCTGACGGCAGGGAGGACTATGGCTACACCTTC. It encodes CASSISDGREDYGYTF.